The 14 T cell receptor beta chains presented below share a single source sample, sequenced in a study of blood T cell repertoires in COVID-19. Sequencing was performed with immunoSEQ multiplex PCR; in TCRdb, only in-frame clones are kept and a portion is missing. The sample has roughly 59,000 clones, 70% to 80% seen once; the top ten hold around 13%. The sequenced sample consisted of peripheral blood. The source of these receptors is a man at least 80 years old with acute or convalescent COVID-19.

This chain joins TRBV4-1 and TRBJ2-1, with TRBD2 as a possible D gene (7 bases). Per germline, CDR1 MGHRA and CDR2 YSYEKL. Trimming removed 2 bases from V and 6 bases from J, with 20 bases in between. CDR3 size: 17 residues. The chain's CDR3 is CASSQQGTGGRSNEQFF. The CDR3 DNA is TGCGCCAGCAGCCAACAAGGAACGGGGGGCAGATCCAATGAGCAGTTCTTC.

CDR3 protein: CASSLGLANIQYF. CDR3 bases: TGTGCCAGTAGCCTAGGCCTCGCGAACATTCAGTACTTC. The rearrangement uses TRBV19 and TRBJ2-4; no reliable D call. Per the germline V gene, CDR1 is LNHDA and CDR2 is SQIVND (reference sequence). V lost 6 bases to trimming and J lost 7 bases, with 13 bases between them. The CDR3 consists of 13 residues.

DNA of the CDR3: TGTGCTAGTGGTTTGGTACAGGGCGACCCGAACACTGAAGCTTTCTTT. Translating it yields CASGLVQGDPNTEAFF. V gene TRBV12-5 combines with J gene TRBJ1-1; a possible D gene is TRBD1 (6 bases). The CDR3 runs to 16 residues. V was clipped by 0 bases and J by 1 base, with 12 bases between them. CDR1 is LGHNT and CDR2 is FRNRAP in the germline V gene.

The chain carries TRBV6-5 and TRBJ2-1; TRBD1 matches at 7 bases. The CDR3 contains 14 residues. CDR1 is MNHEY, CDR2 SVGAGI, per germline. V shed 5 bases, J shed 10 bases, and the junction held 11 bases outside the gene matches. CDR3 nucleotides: TGTGCCAGCAGTCCGTCCCAGGGGGAAAGGGAGCAGTTCTTC. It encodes CASSPSQGEREQFF.

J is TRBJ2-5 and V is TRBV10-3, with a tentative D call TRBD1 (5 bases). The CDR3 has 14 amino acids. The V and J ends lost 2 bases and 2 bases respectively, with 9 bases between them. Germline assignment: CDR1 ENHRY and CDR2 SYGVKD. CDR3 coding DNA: TGTGCCATCAGTGAGCGACAGTTTCAAGAGACCCAGTACTTC. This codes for CAISERQFQETQYF.

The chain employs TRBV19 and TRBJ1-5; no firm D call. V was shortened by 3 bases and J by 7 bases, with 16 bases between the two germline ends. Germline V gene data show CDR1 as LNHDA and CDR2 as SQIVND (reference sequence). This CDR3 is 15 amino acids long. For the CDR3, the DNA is TGTGCCAGTAGTATTCCCCCCGCGGGAGAGCAGCCCCAGCATTTT. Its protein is CASSIPPAGEQPQHF.

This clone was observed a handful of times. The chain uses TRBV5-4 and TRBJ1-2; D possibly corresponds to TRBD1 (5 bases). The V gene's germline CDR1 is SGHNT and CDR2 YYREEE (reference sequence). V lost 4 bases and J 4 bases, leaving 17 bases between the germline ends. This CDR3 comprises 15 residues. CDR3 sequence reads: CASSGHAGPVYGYTF. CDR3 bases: TGTGCCAGCAGCGGCCACGCGGGGCCCGTCTATGGCTACACCTTC.

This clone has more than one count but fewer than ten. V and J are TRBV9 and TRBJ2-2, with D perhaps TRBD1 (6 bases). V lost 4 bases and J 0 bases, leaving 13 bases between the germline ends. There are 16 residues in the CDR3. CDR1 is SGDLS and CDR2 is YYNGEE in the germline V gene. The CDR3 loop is CASSPRTATNTGELFF. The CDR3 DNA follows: TGTGCCAGCAGCCCCCGGACAGCAACGAACACCGGGGAGCTGTTTTTT.

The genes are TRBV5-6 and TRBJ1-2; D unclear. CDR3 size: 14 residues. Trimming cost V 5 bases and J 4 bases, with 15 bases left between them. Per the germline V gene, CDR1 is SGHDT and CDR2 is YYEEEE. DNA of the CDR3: TGTGCCAGCAGTTTTGAGAGTACTAGCTATGGCTACACCTTC. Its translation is CASSFESTSYGYTF.

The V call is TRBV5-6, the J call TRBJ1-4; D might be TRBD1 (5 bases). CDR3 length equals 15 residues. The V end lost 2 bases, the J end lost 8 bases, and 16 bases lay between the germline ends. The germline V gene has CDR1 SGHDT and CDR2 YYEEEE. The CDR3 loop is CASSFAAGFFEKLFF. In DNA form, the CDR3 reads TGTGCCAGCAGCTTTGCCGCAGGGTTTTTCGAAAAACTGTTTTTT.

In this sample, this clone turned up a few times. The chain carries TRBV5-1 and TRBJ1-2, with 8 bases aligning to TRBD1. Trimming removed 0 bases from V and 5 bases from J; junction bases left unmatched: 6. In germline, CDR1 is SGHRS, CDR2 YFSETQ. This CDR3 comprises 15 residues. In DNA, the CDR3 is TGCGCCAGCAGCTTGGAGACAGGGGTACGGTATGGCTACACCTTC. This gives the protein CASSLETGVRYGYTF.

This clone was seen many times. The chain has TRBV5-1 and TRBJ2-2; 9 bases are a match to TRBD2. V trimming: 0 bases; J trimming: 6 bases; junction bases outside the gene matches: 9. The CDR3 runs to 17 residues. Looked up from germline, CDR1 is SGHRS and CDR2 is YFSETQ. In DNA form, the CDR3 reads TGCGCCAGCAGCTTGGGCCCAGCGGGGGGCCAGGCCGGGGAGCTGTTTTTT. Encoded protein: CASSLGPAGGQAGELFF.

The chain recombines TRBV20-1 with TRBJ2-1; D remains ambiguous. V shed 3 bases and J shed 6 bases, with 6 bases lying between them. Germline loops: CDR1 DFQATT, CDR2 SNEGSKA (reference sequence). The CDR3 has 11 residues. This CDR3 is CSASAVNEQFF. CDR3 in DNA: TGCAGTGCTAGTGCAGTCAATGAGCAGTTCTTC.

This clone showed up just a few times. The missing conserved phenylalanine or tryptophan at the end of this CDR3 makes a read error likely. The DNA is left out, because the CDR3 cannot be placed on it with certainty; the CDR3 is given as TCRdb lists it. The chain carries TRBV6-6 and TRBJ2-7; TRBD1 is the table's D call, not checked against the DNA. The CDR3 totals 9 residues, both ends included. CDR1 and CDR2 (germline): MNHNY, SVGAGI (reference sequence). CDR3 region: CASSFYRGL.